This TCR beta chain stems from a study of blood T cell repertoires in COVID-19. This clone showed up just a few times. CDR1 MNHEY and CDR2 SMNVEV come from the germline V gene (reference sequence). V was pared by 8 bases and J by 7 bases, with 14 bases between. This CDR3 is 12 amino acids long. Data came from immunoSEQ multiplex PCR; TCRdb stores just in-frame clones and leaves some out. The sample records about 140,000 clones, 78% being singletons. Sequenced input: peripheral blood. This chain joins TRBV27 and TRBJ1-2; D call uncertain. This clonotype originated in a woman aged 60-70 years with acute or convalescent COVID-19. The CDR3 region is CASAPSGRGYTF. The CDR3 DNA follows: TGTGCCAGCGCCCCTAGCGGGCGTGGCTACACCTTC.